A single T cell receptor beta chain is shown here with its context. This record belongs to a study of blood T cell repertoires in COVID-19. Background on the study: Both acute and convalescent COVID-19 samples were obtained from the United States, Italy and Spain.

Only in-frame clones appear in the TCRdb table, and some are missing; sequencing was by immunoSEQ multiplex PCR. Altogether some 310,000 clones are present, about 90% being singletons, with the ten largest covering around 0.93%. The CDR3 is 13 residues long. The germline gives CDR1 GTSNPN, CDR2 SVGIG (reference sequence). With 1 base clipped from V and 5 bases from J, the junction kept 0 bases outside the gene matches. The specimen was peripheral blood. V and J are TRBV30 and TRBJ1-4, with TRBD1 matching 8 bases. The sequence was obtained from a woman in her 40s with COVID-19, enrolled during active disease. In DNA form, the CDR3 reads TGTGCCTGGAGTGGGACAGGGAATGAAAAACTGTTTTTT. This translates into CAWSGTGNEKLFF.